Below, 18 T cell receptor beta chains from the same sample are listed, as sequenced in a study of cytomegalovirus exposure and HLA in healthy donors. The PCR used 60 Vbeta and 13 Jbeta primers. Using immunoSEQ multiplex PCR, the repertoire was profiled, and TCRdb retains in-frame clones only, with some absent. In the table there are roughly 120,000 clones, approximately 15% of which are singletons. The material sequenced was PBMCs. Receptors originate from a woman aged 18-29 years in good health and CMV-seronegative.

This clone has more than one count but fewer than ten. The V and J genes are TRBV4-2 and TRBJ2-7; weak D call: TRBD1 (6 bases). V lost 3 bases and J 3 bases, leaving 15 bases between the germline ends. CDR3 length: 15 amino acids. Germline CDR1 LGHNA, CDR2 YNFKEQ. The CDR3 DNA sequence: TGTGCCAGCAGCCAGGACCGGGACAACCGCTACGAGCAGTACTTC. Its translation is CASSQDRDNRYEQYF.

This clone was recorded a few times. The rearrangement uses TRBV19 and TRBJ1-5; no clear D. CDR3 length: 14 amino acids. Germline loops: CDR1 LNHDA, CDR2 SQIVND (reference sequence). Trimming pared 3 bases from V and 7 bases from J, leaving 13 bases between. In DNA, the CDR3 is TGTGCCAGTAGTATCAGTCGGGGAAGCCAGCCCCAGCATTTT. The encoded protein is CASSISRGSQPQHF.

V usage is TRBV18 and J usage is TRBJ1-2, with D tentatively TRBD1 (5 bases). The V gene's germline CDR1 is KGHSH and CDR2 LQKENI. Trimming removed 5 bases from V and 9 bases from J, with 16 bases in between. The CDR3 contains 13 residues. The CDR3 here is CASSSRDLGSYTF. In DNA, the CDR3 is TGTGCCAGCTCATCCCGGGACTTAGGAAGCTACACCTTC.

The CDR3 spells CASLRTGGSDEQFF. For the CDR3, the DNA is TGCGCCAGCCTCCGGACAGGGGGTAGCGATGAGCAGTTCTTC. This sequence joins TRBV5-1 and TRBJ2-1, with TRBD1 identical over 10 bases. Germline CDR1 is SGHRS and CDR2 is YFSETQ. V lost 7 bases to trimming and J lost 8 bases; unmatched junction nucleotides: 9. The CDR3 extends over 14 amino acids.

This clone was seen a handful of times. The chain links TRBV5-4 to TRBJ2-5; 8 bases align to TRBD1. The CDR3 is 15 residues long. V dropped 0 bases and J dropped 5; count of bases not matched to a gene: 6. The germline V gene has CDR1 SGHNT and CDR2 YYREEE (reference sequence). CDR3 sequence (DNA): TGTGCCAGCAGCTTGGGTACAGGGGGGCGGGAGACCCAGTACTTC. This codes for CASSLGTGGRETQYF.

The V gene is TRBV15, the J gene TRBJ1-2; D is undetermined. V lost 5 bases to trimming and J lost 1 base, with 8 bases between them. This CDR3 comprises 13 residues. Per the germline V gene, CDR1 is LNHNV and CDR2 is YYDKDF (reference sequence). The DNA for the CDR3 is TGTGCCACCAGCGCAGTGAATAACTATGGCTACACCTTC. Its protein product is CATSAVNNYGYTF.

Only a few counts were recorded for this clone. The chain uses TRBV5-1 and TRBJ1-1; D ambiguous. CDR1 SGHRS and CDR2 YFSETQ come from the germline V gene. Trimming shortened V by 1 base and J by 1 base, and 14 bases separated the two germline ends. This CDR3 region has 16 residues. The CDR3: CASSLLNVASNTEAFF. The CDR3 DNA reads TGCGCCAGCAGCTTGCTAAATGTTGCCTCGAACACTGAAGCTTTCTTT.

The chain has TRBV27 and TRBJ1-1; the match to TRBD1 covers 9 bases. J was trimmed by 3 bases and V by 6 bases; bases with no gene match: 5. Germline V lookup: CDR1 MNHEY, CDR2 SMNVEV (reference sequence). The CDR3 loop spans 14 amino acids. CDR3 coding DNA: TGTGCCAGCAGATTTACAGGGGGCTACACTGAAGCTTTCTTT. Amino acids: CASRFTGGYTEAFF.

The rearrangement links TRBV12-1 to TRBJ2-3; no DNA check was done on the table's D call, TRBD2. TRBV12-1 is classified as a pseudogene. This CDR3 spans 14 amino acids. In nucleotides, the CDR3 is TGTGCCAGCAGCCCCGGGACTAGCTCAGATACGCAGTATTTT. This sequence encodes CASSPGTSSDTQYF.

The chain employs TRBV7-2 and TRBJ2-1; TRBD1 might be the D (5 bases). The CDR3 totals 15 residues. V gave up 5 bases and J gave up 3 bases, with 14 bases separating them. In germline, CDR1 is SGHTA, CDR2 FQGNSA. CDR3 sequence reads: CASSLRQGFYNEQFF. The CDR3 DNA reads as TGTGCCAGCAGCCTACGCCAGGGTTTCTACAATGAGCAGTTCTTC.

CDR3 protein: CASKRGLAGGQDEQYF. In nucleotides, the CDR3 is TGCGCCAGCAAGAGGGGACTAGCGGGAGGGCAGGACGAGCAGTACTTC. This chain links TRBV5-1 with TRBJ2-7; 16 bases align to TRBD2. Germline values: CDR1 SGHRS, CDR2 YFSETQ. V lost 6 bases, J lost 5 bases, and 8 bases stayed unmatched. CDR3 size: 16 residues.

This clone was detected only a few times. The J gene is TRBJ1-1, the V gene TRBV7-6; D might be TRBD1 (6 bases). CDR1 SGHVS and CDR2 FNYEAQ come from the germline V gene. This CDR3 comprises 15 residues. Trimming shortened V by 1 base and J by 2 bases, and 11 bases separated the two germline ends. For the CDR3, the DNA is TGTGCCAGCAGCTTAGATCCAGGGGAAAACACTGAAGCTTTCTTT. Translated: CASSLDPGENTEAFF.

This clone has only a few counts. The chain is built from TRBV15 and TRBJ2-2; unclear D gene. Germline V gives CDR1 LNHNV, CDR2 YYDKDF (reference sequence). The CDR3 is 16 residues long. V lost 3 bases and J 1 base, leaving 12 bases between the germline ends. This CDR3 reads CATSRPRSGNTGELFF. The CDR3 DNA reads TGTGCCACCAGCAGGCCCCGGTCAGGGAACACCGGGGAGCTGTTTTTT.

This clone has only a few counts. This chain joins TRBV5-8 and TRBJ2-7; the match to TRBD1 covers 10 bases. V gave up 4 bases and J gave up 5 bases; unmatched junction bases: 9. The germline CDR1 and CDR2 sequences are SGHTS and YDEGEE. This CDR3 contains 15 residues. The CDR3 loop is CASSPPGQGLHEQYF. The CDR3, as DNA: TGTGCCAGCAGCCCCCCGGGACAGGGGTTGCACGAGCAGTACTTC.

This chain links TRBV15 with TRBJ1-1; 7 positions match TRBD1. The CDR3 is made up of 15 amino acids. Trimming at V came to 1 base and at J to 4 bases, leaving 6 bases not matched to a gene. CDR1 is LNHNV, CDR2 YYDKDF, per germline (reference sequence). This chain's CDR3 is CATSRGRGYATEAFF. CDR3 nucleotides: TGTGCCACCAGCAGAGGCAGGGGGTACGCCACTGAAGCTTTCTTT.

This clone was counted a few times. This chain links TRBV7-9 with TRBJ2-7; 9 bases match TRBD1. The J segment lost 1 base and the V segment lost 10 bases, leaving 5 bases of the junction unmatched. CDR1 and CDR2 (germline): SEHNR, FQNEAQ (reference sequence). The CDR3 extends over 13 amino acids. The CDR3 DNA follows: TGTGCCACCCGGACAGGGGCTTCCTACGAGCAGTACTTC. Protein product: CATRTGASYEQYF.

The sample holds a few counts of this clone. The rearrangement uses TRBV29-1 and TRBJ2-3, with a weak D call TRBD1 (5 bases). V shed 1 base and J shed 0 bases, with 8 bases lying between them. The CDR3 extends over 14 amino acids. Germline CDR1 reads SQVTM; CDR2 reads ANQGSEA. The chain's CDR3 is CSVEGTTSTDTQYF. The DNA of the CDR3 is TGCAGCGTTGAAGGGACAACTAGCACAGATACGCAGTATTTT.

The chain recombines TRBV9 with TRBJ1-1; D ambiguous. CDR1 and CDR2 from the germline V gene are SGDLS and YYNGEE. V was cut by 0 bases and J by 1 base, with 10 bases left in between. CDR3 length: 15 residues. CDR3 protein: CASSVVVVPNTEAFF. CDR3 in DNA: TGTGCCAGCAGCGTAGTAGTTGTACCGAACACTGAAGCTTTCTTT.